The entry below describes one TCR beta chain. What it recognizes is unknown. The data were taken from a study of CD8+CD57+ T cells in acquired aplastic anemia. About the study: The study obtained an average of about 3.4 ug of DNA from sorted CD4+ and CD8+ cells. Healthy-donor CD4+ cells averaged about 9.8 million reads. Findings of the study overall: A set of some 28 CD8+ CDR3 sequences was shared between patients and controls, and these sequences appeared highly expressed in patients.

TCR beta VDJ and CDR3 were profiled, and genomic DNA was the template. TCRdb passed the reads through MiXCR, listing each CDR3 protein once. The data contain 150,000 to 200,000 distinct CDR3 sequences, 60% to 70% of them singletons. Unmatched junction bases numbered 11, after V lost 5 bases and J lost 5 bases. The CDR3 runs to 15 residues. Germline V lookup: CDR1 DFQATT, CDR2 SNEGSKA (reference sequence). The specimen sequenced was sorted CD4+, CD8+, or CD8+CD57+ T cells (not recorded which) from PBMCs. The chain couples TRBV20-1 to TRBJ2-3; 9 nucleotides match TRBD2. The sequence came from a human donor in good health. As DNA, the CDR3 is TGCAGTGCTCCGCCAGCGGCGGGGGGGAGAGATACGCAGTATTTT. It translates to CSAPPAAGGRDTQYF.